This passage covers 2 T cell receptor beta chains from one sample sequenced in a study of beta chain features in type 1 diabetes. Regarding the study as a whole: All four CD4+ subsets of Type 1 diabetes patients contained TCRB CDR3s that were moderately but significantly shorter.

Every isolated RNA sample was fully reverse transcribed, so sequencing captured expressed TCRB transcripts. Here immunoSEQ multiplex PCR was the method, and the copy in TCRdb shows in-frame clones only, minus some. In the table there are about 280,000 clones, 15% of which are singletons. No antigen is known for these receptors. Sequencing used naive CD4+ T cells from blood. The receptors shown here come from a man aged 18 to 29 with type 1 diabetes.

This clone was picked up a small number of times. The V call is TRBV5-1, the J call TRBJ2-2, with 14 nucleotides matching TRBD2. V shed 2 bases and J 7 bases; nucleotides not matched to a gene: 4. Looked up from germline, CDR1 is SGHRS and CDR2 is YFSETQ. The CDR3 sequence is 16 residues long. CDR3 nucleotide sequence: TGCGCCAGCAGCTTTGGACTAGCGGGAGGCGTCGGGGAGCTGTTTTTT. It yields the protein CASSFGLAGGVGELFF.

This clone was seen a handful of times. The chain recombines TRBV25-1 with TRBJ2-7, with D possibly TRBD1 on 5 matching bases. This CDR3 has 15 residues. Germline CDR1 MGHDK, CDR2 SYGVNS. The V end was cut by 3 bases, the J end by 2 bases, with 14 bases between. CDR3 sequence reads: CASSEVLGATYEQYF. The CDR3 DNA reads TGTGCCAGCAGTGAGGTTCTTGGGGCGACCTACGAGCAGTACTTC.